This is a list of T cell receptor beta chains from one sample in a study of blood T cell repertoires in COVID-19. Assay used: immunoSEQ multiplex PCR; TCRdb lists only in-frame clones, some missing. This sample carries around 220,000 clones, around nine tenths of them seen once, and the ten largest clones take about 1.5%. The sample taken for sequencing was peripheral blood. These receptors were collected from a man aged 18 to 30 with active or convalescent COVID-19. CDR3s include the opening cysteine and the closing phenylalanine or tryptophan. The D gene is left open where the match is weak.

CDR3aa: CASSTGTGGSRDEQYF; CDR3nt: TGTGCCAGCAGTACCGGGACAGGGGGGTCTAGGGACGAGCAGTACTTC; v_gene: TRBV6-6; j_gene: TRBJ2-7; d_gene: TRBD1
CDR3aa: CASSSGTGGYTEAFF; CDR3nt: TGCGCCAGCAGCTCCGGGACAGGGGGGTACACTGAAGCTTTCTTT; v_gene: TRBV5-1; j_gene: TRBJ1-1; d_gene: TRBD1
CDR3aa: CASSPRVVCNQPQHF; CDR3nt: TGTGCCAGCAGCCCCAGGGTTGTGTGCAATCAGCCCCAGCATTTT; v_gene: TRBV3-1/TRBV3-2; j_gene: TRBJ1-5; d_gene: .
CDR3aa: CASSVDGQSGTQYF; CDR3nt: TGTGCCAGCAGCGTAGACGGACAGTCAGGGACCCAGTACTTC; v_gene: TRBV9; j_gene: TRBJ2-5; d_gene: .
CDR3aa: CASGLGLSYEQYF; CDR3nt: TGTGCTAGTGGTTTGGGACTCTCCTACGAGCAGTACTTC; v_gene: TRBV12-5; j_gene: TRBJ2-7; d_gene: .
CDR3aa: CAISRTASHEQYF; CDR3nt: TGTGCCATTAGCAGGACTGCCTCCCACGAGCAGTACTTC; v_gene: TRBV10-3; j_gene: TRBJ2-7; d_gene: .
CDR3aa: CASSLLPGQANQPQHF; CDR3nt: TGTGCCAGCAGTTTATTACCGGGACAGGCCAATCAGCCCCAGCATTTT; v_gene: TRBV27; j_gene: TRBJ1-5; d_gene: TRBD1
CDR3aa: CASSESRDRGDGYTF; CDR3nt: TGCGCCAGCAGTGAGTCCCGGGACAGGGGGGATGGCTACACCTTC; v_gene: TRBV10-2; j_gene: TRBJ1-2; d_gene: TRBD1
CDR3aa: CASSLVTDVGANEQFF; CDR3nt: TGTGCCAGCAGCTTAGTTACAGACGTAGGGGCAAATGAGCAGTTCTTC; v_gene: TRBV7-2; j_gene: TRBJ2-1; d_gene: .
CDR3aa: CASSPKRAGGGGEQFF; CDR3nt: TGTGCCAGCAGCCCCAAGCGAGCGGGAGGAGGGGGCGAGCAGTTCTTC; v_gene: TRBV7-2; j_gene: TRBJ2-1; d_gene: TRBD2
CDR3aa: CASGGTINTEAFF; CDR3nt: TGTGCCAGCGGGGGAACAATAAACACTGAAGCTTTCTTT; v_gene: TRBV19; j_gene: TRBJ1-1; d_gene: .
CDR3aa: CASSPGYRAEAFF; CDR3nt: TGTGCCAGCAGCCCCGGTTACAGGGCCGAAGCTTTCTTT; v_gene: TRBV3-1/TRBV3-2; j_gene: TRBJ1-1; d_gene: .
CDR3aa: CASRHLTGGETQYF; CDR3nt: TGTGCCAGCAGGCATTTAACAGGGGGGGAGACCCAGTACTTC; v_gene: TRBV5-5; j_gene: TRBJ2-5; d_gene: TRBD1
CDR3aa: CASTGGRGINQPQHF; CDR3nt: TGCGCCAGCACCGGGGGGCGGGGGATCAATCAGCCCCAGCATTTT; v_gene: TRBV23-1; j_gene: TRBJ1-5; d_gene: .
CDR3aa: CRSRGVGNEQFF; CDR3nt: TGCAGGTCCAGGGGTGTAGGCAATGAGCAGTTCTTC; v_gene: TRBV29-1; j_gene: TRBJ2-1; d_gene: .